Listed here are 24 T cell receptor beta chains from one sample, sequenced in a study of cytomegalovirus exposure and HLA in healthy donors. TCRdb's table, derived via immunoSEQ multiplex PCR, lists solely in-frame clones and lacks some. The sample has 150,000 to 200,000 clones; about 90% are singletons. The sequenced sample was PBMCs. The receptors were sampled from a woman aged 18-29 years in good health and CMV-seropositive.

The rearrangement uses TRBV27 and TRBJ1-2, with TRBD1 matching 11 bases. The J segment lost 8 bases and the V segment lost 5 bases, leaving 7 bases of the junction unmatched. Germline V gene sequence: CDR1 MNHEY, CDR2 SMNVEV (reference sequence). The CDR3 extends over 14 amino acids. CDR3 protein: CASSGGTGGEGYTF. In DNA form, the CDR3 reads TGTGCCAGCAGTGGAGGGACAGGGGGAGAGGGCTACACCTTC.

Turning to this clone: The DNA is left out, because the CDR3 cannot be placed on it with certainty; the CDR3 is given as TCRdb lists it. The chain employs TRBV21-1 and TRBJ1-2; the table's D call of TRBD1 was not tested on the DNA. TRBV21-1 is recorded as a pseudogene. With termini counted, the CDR3 has 16 amino acids. This CDR3 reads CASSKGFGQGNYGYTF.

The V and J genes are TRBV6-5 and TRBJ1-1; 8 bases fit TRBD1. Germline loops: CDR1 MNHEY, CDR2 SVGAGI. The CDR3 has 14 residues. Trimming took 7 bases from V and 0 from J; bases not matched to a gene: 4. CDR3 loop: CASTPQGVNTEAFF. The CDR3 DNA follows: TGTGCCAGCACCCCACAGGGGGTGAACACTGAAGCTTTCTTT.

This CDR3 reads CATGQGVADTQYF. CDR3 in DNA: TGCGCCACCGGACAGGGGGTGGCAGATACGCAGTATTTT. V is TRBV5-1 and J is TRBJ2-3; 10 bases map to TRBD1. The V and J ends lost 9 bases and 4 bases, in that order; junction bases with no gene match: 5. The CDR3 covers 13 residues. Looked up from germline, CDR1 is SGHRS and CDR2 is YFSETQ.

This clone was recorded only once. The chain links TRBV7-6 to TRBJ2-3, with a tentative D call TRBD1 (6 bases). CDR1 is SGHVS and CDR2 is FNYEAQ in the germline V gene. The CDR3 runs 16 residues. Trimming removed 1 base at V and 2 bases at J, with 13 bases between. CDR3 loop: CASSLDGGRITDTQYF. The CDR3 DNA reads TGTGCCAGCAGCTTAGATGGGGGCCGGATCACAGATACGCAGTATTTT.

The chain links TRBV9 to TRBJ2-1; perhaps TRBD2 as D (6 bases). The CDR3 is 16 amino acids. Trimming stripped 4 bases from V and 0 bases from J, with 14 bases between. Germline CDR1 and CDR2: SGDLS and YYNGEE. In DNA, the CDR3 is TGTGCCAGCAGCCCAGTCGGGGGTAGCTCCTACAATGAGCAGTTCTTC. Its protein is CASSPVGGSSYNEQFF.

The chain links TRBV25-1 to TRBJ2-3; the match to TRBD2 covers 12 bases. CDR1 is MGHDK, CDR2 SYGVNS, per germline. V was clipped by 6 bases and J by 4 bases; unmatched bases: 8. This CDR3 contains 16 residues. The CDR3 DNA reads TGTGCCAGCAGATCCGCTAGCGGGAGGGTTCCAGATACGCAGTATTTT. Residues: CASRSASGRVPDTQYF. The variable domain in full, completed from reference TRBV25-1 and TRBJ2-3, reads EADIYQTPRYLVIGTGKKITLECSQTMGHDKMYWYQQDPGMELHLIHYSYGVNSTEKGDLSSESTVSRIRTEHFPLTLESARPSHTSQYLCASRSASGRVPDTQYFGPGTRLTVL.

The rearrangement joins TRBV27 to TRBJ2-5; 10 bases map to TRBD2. The germline gives CDR1 MNHEY, CDR2 SMNVEV (reference sequence). The CDR3 spans 16 residues. J was trimmed by 4 bases and V by 6 bases; bases with no gene match: 11. The CDR3 is CASSPEAGGPRETQYF. DNA for the CDR3: TGTGCCAGCAGCCCAGAAGCGGGAGGGCCCAGAGAGACCCAGTACTTC.

The V and J genes are TRBV11-3 and TRBJ2-2; no reliable D call. CDR3 length: 13 residues. Germline V gene lookup returns CDR1 SGHNT and CDR2 YENEEA. The V gene lost 7 bases and the J gene lost 6 bases, with 12 bases spanning the gap. The DNA for the CDR3 is TGTGCCAGCACCCCCTCAGGCGCCGGGGAGCTGTTTTTT. As protein: CASTPSGAGELFF.

The chain couples TRBV6-5 to TRBJ1-1, with D possibly being TRBD1 (5 bases). V lost 5 bases and J 5 bases, leaving 12 bases between the germline ends. Per the germline V gene, CDR1 is MNHEY and CDR2 is SVGAGI. This CDR3 spans 13 amino acids. The CDR3 region is CASSQTDRTEAFF. CDR3 sequence (DNA): TGTGCCAGCAGTCAGACAGATAGGACTGAAGCTTTCTTT.

CDR3 sequence reads: CSVVGLGKTYNEQFF. The CDR3 nucleotides read TGCAGCGTTGTAGGACTAGGGAAGACTTACAATGAGCAGTTCTTC. The V and J genes are TRBV29-1 and TRBJ2-1, with TRBD2 identical over 7 bases. The CDR3 contains 15 residues. V shed 4 bases, J shed 4 bases, and the junction held 10 bases outside the gene matches. Germline CDR1 reads SQVTM; CDR2 reads ANQGSEA.

The chain has TRBV7-2 and TRBJ2-7, with D possibly being TRBD1 (6 bases). CDR1 SGHTA and CDR2 FQGNSA come from the germline V gene. This CDR3 has 12 residues. V was trimmed by 2 bases and J by 5 bases, leaving 7 bases between them. CDR3 coding DNA: TGTGCCAGCAGCTTATACAGGGACGAGCAGTACTTC. It is translated as CASSLYRDEQYF.

The chain joins TRBV9 to TRBJ2-5; TRBD1 might be the D (5 bases). Germline V gives CDR1 SGDLS, CDR2 YYNGEE. Trimming stripped 4 bases from V and 1 base from J, with 14 bases between. This CDR3 has 15 amino acids. CDR3 nucleotide sequence: TGTGCCAGCAGCCAGTATTGGGGCACCCAAGAGACCCAGTACTTC. Translated, it gives CASSQYWGTQETQYF.

CDR3 loop: CASSPSVENNEQFF. CDR3 in DNA: TGTGCCAGCAGCCCCTCGGTCGAGAACAATGAGCAGTTCTTC. The rearrangement joins TRBV6-4 to TRBJ2-1; D call uncertain. The V gene's germline CDR1 is MRHNA and CDR2 SNTAGT. The CDR3 spans 14 residues. With 6 bases removed from V and 5 bases from J, the gap between germline ends came to 14 bases.

This rearrangement joins TRBV6-5 to TRBJ2-3; the D gene is possibly TRBD1 (5 bases). The CDR3 loop spans 15 amino acids. Germline values: CDR1 MNHEY, CDR2 SVGAGI. Trimming stripped 6 bases from V and 3 bases from J, with 16 bases between. Here the CDR3 reads CASRRTGSRTDTQYF. The CDR3 DNA sequence: TGTGCCAGCAGAAGAACAGGTTCCCGGACAGATACGCAGTATTTT.

The rearrangement links TRBV7-8 to TRBJ1-5; 7 nucleotides align to TRBD1. V shed 5 bases and J 6 bases; nucleotides not matched to a gene: 7. This CDR3 has 14 residues. CDR1 and CDR2 from the germline V gene are SGHVS and FQNEAQ. CDR3 sequence (DNA): TGTGCCAGCAGCCTGACAGGGACCGGTCAGCCCCAGCATTTT. Its translation: CASSLTGTGQPQHF.

DNA for the CDR3: TGTGCCAGCAGGGACTCTCCCTACGAGCAGTACTTC. Protein product: CASRDSPYEQYF. The genes are TRBV28 and TRBJ2-7; D is possibly TRBD2 (5 bases). This CDR3 contains 12 residues. The ends were cut back, 6 bases at V and 2 bases at J, with 8 bases in the middle. Germline-derived CDR1 and CDR2 are MDHEN and SYDVKM.

The chain joins TRBV6-4 to TRBJ1-2; possible D gene TRBD1, 5 bases. CDR3 length: 14 residues. Germline V gene data show CDR1 as MRHNA and CDR2 as SNTAGT. The V gene lost 5 bases and the J gene lost 2 bases, with 12 bases spanning the gap. CDR3 DNA sequence: TGTGCCAGCAGTCTGACCTCAGGGAACTATGGCTACACCTTC. Residues: CASSLTSGNYGYTF.

The chain joins TRBV6-1 to TRBJ1-4; TRBD1 matches 7 bases. The trim removed 3 bases at V and 7 bases at J, leaving 8 bases unmatched. The CDR3 has 15 residues. The germline V gene has CDR1 MNHNS and CDR2 SASEGT. CDR3: CASSDYWQGGEKLFF. DNA for the CDR3: TGTGCCAGCAGTGATTATTGGCAGGGGGGTGAAAAACTGTTTTTT.

The chain carries TRBV5-1 and TRBJ2-3; 8 bases align to TRBD1. The CDR3 runs 14 residues. Germline-derived CDR1 and CDR2 are SGHRS and YFSETQ. Trimming at V came to 4 bases and at J to 6 bases, leaving 7 bases not matched to a gene. CDR3 region: CASSEGTGRDTQYF. In nucleotides, the CDR3 is TGCGCCAGCAGCGAGGGGACAGGTCGGGATACGCAGTATTTT. The variable domain in full, with the rest retrieved from reference TRBV5-1 and TRBJ2-3, is KAGVTQTPRYLIKTRGQQVTLSCSPISGHRSVSWYQQTPGQGLQFLFEYFSETQRNKGNFPGRFSGRQFSNSRSEMNVSTLELGDSALYLCASSEGTGRDTQYFGPGTRLTVL.

A single count supports this clone. The chain couples TRBV30 to TRBJ1-6, with D unresolved. Per the germline V gene, CDR1 is GTSNPN and CDR2 is SVGIG (reference sequence). Trimming took 0 bases from V and 7 from J, leaving 4 bases between them. The CDR3 is made up of 12 amino acids. The CDR3 sequence is CAWSVSNSPLHF. The CDR3 bases are TGTGCCTGGAGTGTAAGCAATTCACCCCTCCACTTT. Full variable domain (rest looked up from reference TRBV30 and TRBJ1-6): SQTIHQWPATLVQPVGSPLSLECTVEGTSNPNLYWYRQAAGRGLQLLFYSVGIGQISSEVPQNLSASRPQDRQFILSSKKLLLSDSGFYLCAWSVSNSPLHFGNGTRLTVT.

The V call is TRBV30, the J call TRBJ2-6; possible D gene TRBD2, 6 bases. V gave up 1 base and J gave up 4 bases, with 11 bases separating them. The CDR3 sequence is 15 residues long. In germline, CDR1 is GTSNPN, CDR2 SVGIG (reference sequence). CDR3 DNA sequence: TGTGCCTGGAGTGGTCGCGGACTAGGGGCCAACGTCCTGACTTTC. This gives the protein CAWSGRGLGANVLTF.

The V and J genes are TRBV25-1 and TRBJ1-2; D might be TRBD1 (5 bases). The CDR3 extends over 16 amino acids. Germline CDR1 reads MGHDK; CDR2 reads SYGVNS. Trimming took off 4 bases at V and 8 bases at J, with 23 bases between the two ends. CDR3 DNA: TGTGCCAGCAGTGCCCTAGAAGATAGGGGAGGTGAGGGCTACACCTTC. Translation gives CASSALEDRGGEGYTF.

The chain employs TRBV28 and TRBJ1-3; unclear D gene. V lost 6 bases and J 0 bases, leaving 12 bases between the germline ends. This CDR3 has 15 residues. Germline V lookup: CDR1 MDHEN, CDR2 SYDVKM. CDR3 coding DNA: TGTGCCAGCAGCCGTCTCCCGAGCTCTGGAAACACCATATATTTT. The encoded protein is CASSRLPSSGNTIYF. The full variable domain, rest sourced from reference TRBV28 and TRBJ1-3, is DVKVTQSSRYLVKRTGEKVFLECVQDMDHENMFWYRQDPGLGLRLIYFSYDVKMKEKGDIPEGYSVSREKKERFSLILESASTNQTSMYLCASSRLPSSGNTIYFGEGSWLTVV.